This TCR beta chain derives from a study of blood T cell repertoires in COVID-19. Method: immunoSEQ multiplex PCR; TCRdb's copy keeps in-frame clones and lacks some. The data contain some 120,000 clones, 70% to 90% of them singletons. Germline trimming cut 3 bases from V and 8 bases from J; bases unmatched to any gene: 6. This CDR3 is built from 13 residues. Germline V gene lookup returns CDR1 MNHNS and CDR2 SASEGT. The TCR comes from a woman in her fifties or sixties with acute or convalescent COVID-19. The source material was peripheral blood. V is TRBV6-1 and J is TRBJ1-2; 7 positions agree with TRBD1. The CDR3, as DNA: TGTGCCAGCAGTGACCAGGACAGGTTCGGCTACACCTTC. Its protein product is CASSDQDRFGYTF.